The TCR beta chain described here comes from a study of T-cell reconstitution after alpha-beta-depleted transplantation in children. Study results and limitations: Newly produced T cells mostly provided counts and TCRbeta diversity after one year, as hyperexpanded clones declined. Surviving recipient T cells and thymic progenitors accounted for the high day-60 TCRbeta diversity observed in some patients. After transplant, at about two months, alpha-beta T cells were reportedly derived from several hundred expanded graft clones.

This clonotype has only a few counts. Its antigen is currently unknown. The V and J ends lost 0 bases and 8 bases respectively, with 16 bases between them. The CDR3 sequence is 15 residues long. In germline, CDR1 is DFQATT, CDR2 SNEGSKA (reference sequence). Construction of the TCRbeta library involved unique molecular identifiers. MiXCR, run by TCRdb on the PCR reads, gives a single entry per CDR3 protein. The table has approximately 800,000 distinct CDR3 sequences, 16% seen once. The TCR comes from a male patient between 10 and 17 years old who had a stem cell transplant for acute lymphoblastic leukemia, so the T cells may come from the graft donor. The sample consisted of PBMCs, mostly from graft donor cells, taken 360 days after TCRalphabeta/CD19-depleted stem cell transplant. J is TRBJ1-4 and V is TRBV20-1, with D perhaps TRBD1 (5 bases). The CDR3 reads CSARDTGGVAEKLFF. CDR3 nucleotide sequence: TGCAGTGCTAGAGATACGGGGGGAGTTGCGGAAAAACTGTTTTTT.